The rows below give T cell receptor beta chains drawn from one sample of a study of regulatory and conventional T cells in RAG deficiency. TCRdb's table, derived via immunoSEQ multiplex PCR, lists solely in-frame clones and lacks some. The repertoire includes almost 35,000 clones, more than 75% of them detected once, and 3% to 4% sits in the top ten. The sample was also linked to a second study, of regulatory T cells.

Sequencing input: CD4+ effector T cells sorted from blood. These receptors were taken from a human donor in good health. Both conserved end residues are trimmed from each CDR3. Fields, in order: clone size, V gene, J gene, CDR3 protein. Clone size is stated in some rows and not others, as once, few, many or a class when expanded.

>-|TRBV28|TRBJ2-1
ASSYPGQVRGQF
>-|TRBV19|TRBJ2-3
ASSIVDKRGTQY
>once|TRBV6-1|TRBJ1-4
ASSERGGTGGEKLF
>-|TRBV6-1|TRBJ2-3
ASSEARGDTQY
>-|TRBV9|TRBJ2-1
ASSVDGGREQF
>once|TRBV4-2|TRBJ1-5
ASSQDWVQPQH
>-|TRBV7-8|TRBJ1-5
ASSLVEDQPQH
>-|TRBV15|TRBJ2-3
ATSRDTGKADTQY
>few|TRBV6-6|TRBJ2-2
ASSQPPGGGELF
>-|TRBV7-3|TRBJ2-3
ASSLSSGGSTDTQY
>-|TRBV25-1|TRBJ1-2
ASSAPGKYGYT
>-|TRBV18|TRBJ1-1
ASSPSGDTEAF
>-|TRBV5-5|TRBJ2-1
ASSAGPLNEQF
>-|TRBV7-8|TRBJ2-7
ASSLFLSLAGGQYEQY
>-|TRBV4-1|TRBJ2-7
ASSHVITGTSYEQY
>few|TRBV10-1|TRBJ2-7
ASQYYEQY
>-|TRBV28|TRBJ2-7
ASSPGTVMYEQY
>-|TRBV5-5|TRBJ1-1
ASSVNRGQSTEAF
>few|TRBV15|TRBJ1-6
ATSREQGYNSPLH
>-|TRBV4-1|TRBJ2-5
ASSQPGTRGGAQY